These T cell receptor beta chains were read from a single sample in a study of cytomegalovirus exposure and HLA in healthy donors. Some clones are missing from TCRdb's copy, which holds only in-frame ones; the method was immunoSEQ multiplex PCR. This sample has tens of thousands of clones; 60% to 85% occur once, and the top ten carry less than 7%. The source material was PBMCs. Receptor source: a male donor in good health and CMV-seropositive. CDR3s include the opening cysteine and the closing phenylalanine or tryptophan. Fields, in order: J gene, clone size, D gene, V gene, CDR3 protein, CDR3 DNA. D genes are given only for firm matches. Clone size is not always given. Where it is, it says once, few, many or a class for expanded clones.

j_call: TRBJ1-3
clone_size: few
d_call: NA
v_call: TRBV11-2
cdr3_aa: CASSLQGNTIYF
cdr3_nt: TGTGCCAGCAGCTTACAGGGAAACACCATATATTTT

j_call: TRBJ2-7
clone_size: NA
d_call: TRBD2
v_call: TRBV7-6
cdr3_aa: CASSPGTSGTYEQYF
cdr3_nt: TGTGCCAGCAGCCCAGGGACTAGCGGGACCTACGAGCAGTACTTC

j_call: TRBJ1-1
clone_size: NA
d_call: NA
v_call: TRBV7-7
cdr3_aa: CASSRTVNFSEAFF
cdr3_nt: TGTGCCAGCAGCCGGACTGTTAACTTTAGTGAAGCTTTCTTT

j_call: TRBJ1-5
clone_size: once
d_call: NA
v_call: TRBV18
cdr3_aa: CASSPLRRAGNQPQHF
cdr3_nt: TGTGCCAGCTCACCGCTGCGTCGCGCGGGAAATCAGCCCCAGCATTTT

j_call: TRBJ1-4
clone_size: few
d_call: NA
v_call: TRBV19
cdr3_aa: CASNQGIGKEKLFF
cdr3_nt: TGTGCCAGTAATCAGGGAATAGGAAAGGAAAAACTGTTTTTT

j_call: TRBJ2-7
clone_size: NA
d_call: TRBD2
v_call: TRBV7-9
cdr3_aa: CASSTLGLAVTYEQYF
cdr3_nt: TGTGCCAGCAGCACCCTTGGACTAGCGGTTACCTACGAGCAGTACTTC

j_call: TRBJ1-1
clone_size: few
d_call: TRBD1
v_call: TRBV28
cdr3_aa: CASPSGTANTEAFF
cdr3_nt: TGTGCCAGCCCCTCCGGGACAGCCAACACTGAAGCTTTCTTT

j_call: TRBJ1-4
clone_size: NA
d_call: TRBD1
v_call: TRBV25-1
cdr3_aa: CASSSLGQGARKLFF
cdr3_nt: TGTGCCAGCAGTTCTCTTGGACAGGGGGCGCGGAAACTGTTTTTT

j_call: TRBJ1-1
clone_size: NA
d_call: NA
v_call: TRBV11-2
cdr3_aa: CASSLDPGWVEAFF
cdr3_nt: TGTGCCAGCAGCTTAGATCCGGGTTGGGTTGAAGCTTTCTTT

j_call: TRBJ2-1
clone_size: NA
d_call: NA
v_call: TRBV9
cdr3_aa: CASSVAFRGRSYNEQFF
cdr3_nt: TGTGCCAGCAGCGTAGCATTTCGGGGAAGATCCTACAATGAGCAGTTCTTC

j_call: TRBJ2-6
clone_size: NA
d_call: NA
v_call: TRBV11-3
cdr3_aa: CASSLDQGGSSGANVLTF
cdr3_nt: TGTGCCAGCAGCTTAGATCAGGGAGGAAGCTCTGGGGCCAACGTCCTGACTTTC

j_call: TRBJ2-3
clone_size: NA
d_call: NA
v_call: TRBV9
cdr3_aa: CASSAGGPDTQYF
cdr3_nt: TGTGCCAGCAGCGCCGGAGGACCCGATACGCAGTATTTT

j_call: TRBJ1-1
clone_size: NA
d_call: NA
v_call: TRBV9
cdr3_aa: CASSGWGGVTTEAFF
cdr3_nt: TGTGCCAGCAGCGGTTGGGGGGGGGTGACCACTGAAGCTTTCTTT

j_call: TRBJ2-5
clone_size: NA
d_call: NA
v_call: TRBV5-1
cdr3_aa: CASSHQGQETQYF
cdr3_nt: TGCGCCAGCAGCCACCAGGGACAAGAGACCCAGTACTTC

j_call: TRBJ1-4
clone_size: NA
d_call: NA
v_call: TRBV18
cdr3_aa: CASSPYGSEKLFF
cdr3_nt: TGTGCCAGCTCACCATATGGGAGTGAAAAACTGTTTTTT

j_call: TRBJ2-7
clone_size: NA
d_call: NA
v_call: TRBV5-1
cdr3_aa: CASSLAAGSSYEQYF
cdr3_nt: TGCGCCAGCAGCTTGGCGGCGGGGTCCTCCTACGAGCAGTACTTC

j_call: TRBJ1-4
clone_size: NA
d_call: NA
v_call: TRBV5-4
cdr3_aa: CASSRDKEKLFF
cdr3_nt: TGTGCCAGCAGCCGGGACAAGGAAAAACTGTTTTTT

j_call: TRBJ2-1
clone_size: NA
d_call: TRBD2
v_call: TRBV28
cdr3_aa: CASRAPGLDFPFNEQFF
cdr3_nt: TGTGCCAGCAGAGCTCCGGGACTAGACTTCCCCTTCAATGAGCAGTTCTTC

j_call: TRBJ1-2
clone_size: NA
d_call: TRBD1
v_call: TRBV6-1
cdr3_aa: CASSEGTGGVYGYTF
cdr3_nt: TGTGCCAGCAGTGAAGGGACAGGGGGAGTCTATGGCTACACCTTC

j_call: TRBJ2-7
clone_size: NA
d_call: TRBD2
v_call: TRBV7-6
cdr3_aa: CASRPMAGGTYEQYF
cdr3_nt: TGTGCCAGCAGACCGATGGCGGGAGGAACCTACGAGCAGTACTTC

j_call: TRBJ2-1
clone_size: NA
d_call: NA
v_call: TRBV7-9
cdr3_aa: CSSSPNNEQFF
cdr3_nt: TGTTCCAGCAGTCCAAACAATGAGCAGTTCTTC

j_call: TRBJ2-7
clone_size: NA
d_call: TRBD2
v_call: TRBV28
cdr3_aa: CASQFAGGSRYEQYF
cdr3_nt: TGTGCCAGCCAATTTGCGGGAGGGTCACGCTACGAGCAGTACTTC

j_call: TRBJ1-1
clone_size: NA
d_call: TRBD1
v_call: TRBV10-3
cdr3_aa: CAISAQGGYTEAFF
cdr3_nt: TGTGCCATCAGTGCACAGGGGGGATACACTGAAGCTTTCTTT

j_call: TRBJ2-7
clone_size: NA
d_call: NA
v_call: TRBV7-6
cdr3_aa: CASSAGTNPYEQYF
cdr3_nt: TGTGCCAGCAGCGCCGGGACAAACCCCTACGAGCAGTACTTC

j_call: TRBJ2-1
clone_size: NA
d_call: TRBD2
v_call: TRBV19
cdr3_aa: CATAPRGAYNEQFF
cdr3_nt: TGTGCCACGGCCCCACGGGGGGCCTACAATGAGCAGTTCTTC

j_call: TRBJ1-6
clone_size: NA
d_call: NA
v_call: TRBV28
cdr3_aa: CASSLNREPLHF
cdr3_nt: TGTGCCAGCAGTTTAAACAGGGAACCCCTCCACTTT

j_call: TRBJ1-6
clone_size: NA
d_call: TRBD1
v_call: TRBV28
cdr3_aa: CASSWGQSSYNSPLHF
cdr3_nt: TGTGCCAGCAGTTGGGGACAGAGCTCCTATAATTCACCCCTCCACTTT

j_call: TRBJ2-2
clone_size: NA
d_call: NA
v_call: TRBV7-7
cdr3_aa: CASSFSTTNTGELFF
cdr3_nt: TGTGCTAGCAGCTTCTCTACTACGAACACCGGGGAGCTGTTTTTT

j_call: TRBJ1-1
clone_size: NA
d_call: NA
v_call: TRBV5-6
cdr3_aa: CASSRGGMNTEAFF
cdr3_nt: TGTGCCAGCAGCCGGGGGGGTATGAACACTGAAGCTTTCTTT

j_call: TRBJ2-3
clone_size: once
d_call: TRBD2
v_call: TRBV27
cdr3_aa: CASSLAGATDTQYF
cdr3_nt: TGTGCCAGCAGTTTGGCGGGAGCCACAGATACGCAGTATTTT

j_call: TRBJ2-7
clone_size: NA
d_call: TRBD1
v_call: TRBV28
cdr3_aa: CASSLDRAPKPYEQYF
cdr3_nt: TGTGCCAGCAGTCTCGACAGGGCCCCGAAACCATACGAGCAGTACTTC

j_call: TRBJ2-7
clone_size: few
d_call: TRBD1
v_call: TRBV5-1
cdr3_aa: CASSLGGEYYEQYF
cdr3_nt: TGCGCCAGCAGCTTAGGGGGCGAGTACTACGAGCAGTACTTC

j_call: TRBJ2-2
clone_size: NA
d_call: NA
v_call: TRBV7-8
cdr3_aa: CASSHNQGTGELFF
cdr3_nt: TGTGCCAGCAGCCACAACCAGGGGACCGGGGAGCTGTTTTTT

j_call: TRBJ2-7
clone_size: once
d_call: TRBD2
v_call: TRBV5-5
cdr3_aa: CASSLPTSGEYEQYF
cdr3_nt: TGTGCCAGCAGCTTACCGACTAGCGGGGAGTACGAGCAGTACTTC

j_call: TRBJ2-7
clone_size: once
d_call: TRBD2
v_call: TRBV15
cdr3_aa: CATSRDLGGAREQYF
cdr3_nt: TGTGCCACCAGCAGAGATCTCGGGGGGGCGCGGGAGCAGTACTTC

j_call: TRBJ2-5
clone_size: NA
d_call: TRBD2
v_call: TRBV5-6
cdr3_aa: CASSLSGGSSGRGETQYF
cdr3_nt: TGTGCCAGCAGCTTATCGGGCGGTTCTAGCGGGAGGGGTGAGACCCAGTACTTC

j_call: TRBJ1-5
clone_size: NA
d_call: NA
v_call: TRBV6-5
cdr3_aa: CATPPGNQPQHF
cdr3_nt: TGTGCCACCCCCCCGGGTAATCAGCCCCAGCATTTT

j_call: TRBJ2-7
clone_size: few
d_call: TRBD1
v_call: TRBV18
cdr3_aa: CASSPSGTGVEQYF
cdr3_nt: TGTGCCAGCTCCCCTTCAGGGACAGGGGTCGAGCAGTACTTC

j_call: TRBJ2-7
clone_size: NA
d_call: TRBD2
v_call: TRBV19
cdr3_aa: CASSIDLTSGSRLREQYF
cdr3_nt: TGTGCCAGTAGTATAGACCTTACGAGCGGGAGCAGACTTAGGGAGCAGTACTTC

j_call: TRBJ2-1
clone_size: NA
d_call: TRBD1
v_call: TRBV6-6
cdr3_aa: CASSYGTGGLNEQFF
cdr3_nt: TGTGCCAGCAGTTACGGGACAGGGGGCCTAAATGAGCAGTTCTTC

j_call: TRBJ1-3
clone_size: NA
d_call: TRBD1
v_call: TRBV7-9
cdr3_aa: CASSWPGGDTIYF
cdr3_nt: TGTGCCAGCAGCTGGCCAGGGGGTGACACCATATATTTT

j_call: TRBJ2-5
clone_size: few
d_call: TRBD2
v_call: TRBV5-6
cdr3_aa: CASSLTSSRGGSETQYF
cdr3_nt: TGTGCCAGCAGCCTTACATCGTCGCGGGGGGGCTCCGAGACCCAGTACTTC

j_call: TRBJ2-7
clone_size: NA
d_call: TRBD2
v_call: TRBV30
cdr3_aa: CAWSIGGSSYEQYF
cdr3_nt: TGTGCCTGGAGTATTGGCGGGAGCTCCTACGAGCAGTACTTC

j_call: TRBJ2-1
clone_size: NA
d_call: TRBD2
v_call: TRBV5-4
cdr3_aa: CASRPVAGGHEQFF
cdr3_nt: TGTGCCAGCAGGCCCGTAGCGGGGGGGCATGAGCAGTTCTTC

j_call: TRBJ1-1
clone_size: NA
d_call: TRBD1
v_call: TRBV14
cdr3_aa: CASRQTGSGTEAFF
cdr3_nt: TGTGCCAGCAGACAGACAGGGTCGGGCACTGAAGCTTTCTTT

j_call: TRBJ2-5
clone_size: NA
d_call: TRBD2
v_call: TRBV11-2
cdr3_aa: CASSLEWTSGIKTQYF
cdr3_nt: TGTGCCAGCAGCTTAGAGTGGACTAGCGGGATAAAGACCCAGTACTTC

j_call: TRBJ1-1
clone_size: NA
d_call: NA
v_call: TRBV5-6
cdr3_aa: CASSFGGTEAFF
cdr3_nt: TGTGCCAGCAGCTTCGGGGGAACTGAAGCTTTCTTT

j_call: TRBJ2-3
clone_size: NA
d_call: TRBD2
v_call: TRBV7-8
cdr3_aa: CASSPGTSGTHSTDTQYF
cdr3_nt: TGTGCCAGCAGCCCTGGGACTAGCGGAACTCATAGCACAGATACGCAGTATTTT

j_call: TRBJ2-1
clone_size: NA
d_call: TRBD2
v_call: TRBV7-9
cdr3_aa: CASSLPSGPYNEQFF
cdr3_nt: TGTGCCAGCAGCTTACCTAGCGGCCCCTACAATGAGCAGTTCTTC